These 19 T cell receptor beta chains were all obtained from the same sample, sequenced in a study of CD8 T cells in Susac syndrome (dated by TCRdb to the late 2010s). The library relied on the immunoSEQ multiplex PCR assay. RNA was extracted using the RNeasy kit, and roughly 0.45 to 1 microgram was reverse transcribed with random hexamers. In-frame beta chains were kept once TCRdb had trimmed the public reads at Q25 with fastp and called clones with MiXCR. Merged by CDR3 protein, the rows form single entries marked with the most common genes and DNA. The sample yields under 200,000 distinct CDR3 sequences; approximately 94% were counted once. Jointly, the top ten make up 0.1% to 0.12% of the sample. Material: CD4+ T cells from PBMCs. These receptors came from a human donor with Susac syndrome.

This chain links TRBV15 with TRBJ2-5, with 10 bases identical to TRBD2. CDR3 length equals 15 residues. V lost 5 bases and J lost 5; bases outside the gene matches: 8. The germline CDR1 and CDR2 sequences are LNHNV and YYDKDF (reference sequence). The CDR3 nucleotides read TGTGCCACCAGCGGAGGAGGGACTAGCGTGGAGACCCAGTACTTC. Amino acid sequence: CATSGGGTSVETQYF.

V and J are TRBV7-2 and TRBJ2-1; D uncertain. Germline V gene data show CDR1 as SGHTA and CDR2 as FQGNSA. V dropped 5 bases and J dropped 4 bases, with 15 bases sitting between them. The length of the CDR3 is 15 residues. The CDR3, as DNA: TGTGCCAGCAGCCGCAGCGCGGAACCTTACAATGAGCAGTTCTTC. Its protein product is CASSRSAEPYNEQFF.

The chain couples TRBV20-1 to TRBJ2-7; TRBD1 might be the D (6 bases). Germline CDR1 is DFQATT and CDR2 is SNEGSKA (reference sequence). The CDR3 has 13 residues. V gave up 5 bases and J gave up 0 bases, with 11 bases separating them. CDR3 sequence reads: CSAGGQSSYEQYF. As DNA, the CDR3 is TGCAGTGCTGGAGGACAGAGCTCCTACGAGCAGTACTTC.

The rearrangement joins TRBV12-3 or TRBV12-4 to TRBJ2-1; a possible D gene is TRBD2 (5 bases). This CDR3 has 16 residues. The V end was cut by 6 bases, the J end by 8 bases, with 23 bases between. CDR3 amino acids: CASSPTKRVPIDEQFF. CDR3 nucleotides: TGTGCCAGCAGCCCGACCAAGAGGGTCCCGATCGATGAGCAGTTCTTC.

The V and J genes are TRBV10-2 and TRBJ1-5; a weak D match, TRBD1 (5 bases). The CDR3 totals 17 residues. V gave up 6 bases and J gave up 2 bases, with 20 bases separating them. From germline, CDR1 is WSHSY and CDR2 SAAADI. CDR3 sequence reads: CASREGNSREGNQPQHF. CDR3 coding DNA: TGCGCCAGCAGGGAGGGGAACAGCAGGGAGGGCAATCAGCCCCAGCATTTT.

The chain links TRBV27 to TRBJ2-4; D is undetermined. The V end was cut by 2 bases, the J end by 3 bases, with 8 bases between. CDR3 length: 14 amino acids. CDR1 MNHEY and CDR2 SMNVEV come from the germline V gene (reference sequence). CDR3 sequence (DNA): TGTGCCAGCAGTTTAGTGGAAATCAAAAACATTCAGTACTTC. Its protein product is CASSLVEIKNIQYF.

The J gene is TRBJ2-3, the V gene TRBV7-3; maybe TRBD2 (5 bases). CDR3 length equals 14 residues. The V end was cut by 3 bases, the J end by 0 bases, with 7 bases between. Germline loops: CDR1 SGHTA, CDR2 FQGTGA. The DNA of the CDR3 is TGTGCCAGCAGCTTGACGGGGAGCACAGATACGCAGTATTTT. Translated, it gives CASSLTGSTDTQYF.

The V and J genes are TRBV4-1 and TRBJ1-2, with 8 nucleotides matching TRBD1. The trim removed 0 bases at V and 4 bases at J, leaving 16 bases unmatched. This CDR3 spans 19 amino acids. Per the germline V gene, CDR1 is MGHRA and CDR2 is YSYEKL. As DNA, the CDR3 is TGCGCCAGCAGCCAAGACCAAAAGGGCTCAGGGGGCATCCTCTATGGCTACACCTTC. It is translated as CASSQDQKGSGGILYGYTF.

The CDR3 DNA sequence: TGTGCCACCAGTAGGGACAGCTACAATGAGCAGTTCTTC. Translation: CATSRDSYNEQFF. The chain employs TRBV24-1 and TRBJ2-1; 7 bases map to TRBD1. Germline assignment: CDR1 KGHDR and CDR2 SFDVKD. Germline trimming cut 6 bases from V and 3 bases from J; bases unmatched to any gene: 1. The CDR3 is 13 residues long.

The CDR3 DNA reads TGTGCCAGCAGCCAGAACCGGGACCTAGAGACCCAGTACTTC. Its protein product is CASSQNRDLETQYF. V is TRBV4-2 and J is TRBJ2-5; D is perhaps TRBD1 or TRBD2 (5 bases each). Trimming cost V 3 bases and J 4 bases, with 12 bases left between them. This CDR3 has 14 amino acids. The germline V gene has CDR1 LGHNA and CDR2 YNFKEQ.

This chain connects TRBV2 to TRBJ1-3; the D is unclear. CDR1 SNHLY and CDR2 FYNNEI come from the germline V gene. The CDR3 extends over 13 amino acids. Trimming left V 1 base short and J 7 bases short, with 8 bases between. This CDR3 is CASSEGGSNTIYF. CDR3 bases: TGTGCCAGCAGTGAAGGGGGTTCGAACACCATATATTTT.

The chain couples TRBV5-6 to TRBJ2-5; 9 positions agree with TRBD1. Trimming took 4 bases from V and 4 from J; bases not matched to a gene: 11. CDR3 length equals 16 residues. In germline, CDR1 is SGHDT, CDR2 YYEEEE. DNA for the CDR3: TGTGCCAGCAGCAACCGGGACAGGGTTCTGTCAGAGACCCAGTACTTC. Translation gives CASSNRDRVLSETQYF.

The V and J genes are TRBV15 and TRBJ2-7; perhaps D is TRBD1 or TRBD2 (6 bases each). The V and J ends lost 0 bases and 5 bases respectively, with 14 bases between them. Germline CDR1 LNHNV, CDR2 YYDKDF (reference sequence). The CDR3 loop spans 15 amino acids. In DNA, the CDR3 is TGTGCCACCAGCAGAGAAGGGGGGTCAGTCCACGAGCAGTACTTC. This gives the protein CATSREGGSVHEQYF.

The CDR3 nucleotides are TGCAGTGCCCTGACTAGCAGGGACGAGACCCAGTACTTC. It yields the protein CSALTSRDETQYF. V is TRBV20-1 and J is TRBJ2-5; 7 bases fit TRBD2. V lost 6 bases, J lost 5 bases, and 9 bases stayed unmatched. Germline V gives CDR1 DFQATT, CDR2 SNEGSKA (reference sequence). The CDR3 sequence is 13 residues long.

This CDR3 reads CASMSGFVQAFF. The CDR3 DNA follows: TGTGCCAGTATGTCGGGGTTTGTGCAAGCTTTCTTT. The rearrangement links TRBV19 to TRBJ1-1; D gene ambiguous. The CDR3 has 12 amino acids. V was pared by 7 bases and J by 9 bases, with 15 bases between. CDR1 and CDR2 (germline): LNHDA, SQIVND (reference sequence).

The V and J genes are TRBV24-1 and TRBJ2-1; no clear D gene. The ends were cut back, 3 bases at V and 0 bases at J, with 5 bases in the middle. This CDR3 is built from 14 residues. The germline V gene has CDR1 KGHDR and CDR2 SFDVKD. CDR3 bases: TGTGCCACCAGTGATAGGAACTCCTACAATGAGCAGTTCTTC. Residues: CATSDRNSYNEQFF.

The chain uses TRBV20-1 and TRBJ2-3, with D unresolved. The V and J ends lost 6 bases and 5 bases respectively, with 6 bases between them. Germline assignment: CDR1 DFQATT and CDR2 SNEGSKA (reference sequence). The CDR3 is 10 residues long. CDR3 in DNA: TGCAGTGCAGAACTAGATACGCAGTATTTT. It is translated as CSAELDTQYF.

The chain links TRBV14 to TRBJ2-3; D is perhaps TRBD2 (5 bases). The CDR3 contains 16 residues. Trimming took off 0 bases at V and 0 bases at J, with 10 bases between the two ends. Germline CDR1 is SGHDN and CDR2 is FVKESK. The CDR3 reads CASSQDSAASTDTQYF. The CDR3 bases are TGTGCCAGCAGCCAAGATTCAGCGGCTAGCACAGATACGCAGTATTTT.

The rearrangement links TRBV6-5 to TRBJ1-1; 8 bases match TRBD1. The CDR3 length is 15 residues. Looked up from germline, CDR1 is MNHEY and CDR2 is SVGAGI. Trimming at V came to 2 bases and at J to 6 bases, leaving 8 bases not matched to a gene. CDR3 in amino acids: CASSYPDRGIAEAFF. The CDR3 DNA is TGTGCCAGCAGTTACCCCGACAGGGGAATTGCTGAAGCTTTCTTT.